This entry lists 28 T cell receptor beta chains sequenced from one sample in a study of blood T cell repertoires in COVID-19. Some clones are missing from TCRdb's copy, which holds only in-frame ones; the method was immunoSEQ multiplex PCR. This sample yields some 150,000 clones, of which approximately 87% are seen a single time; about 4.3% belongs to the top ten. Sample: peripheral blood. All receptors come from a woman aged 40 to 50 with acute or convalescent COVID-19.

This chain connects TRBV6-4 to TRBJ1-2; TRBD1 aligns across 12 bases. V lost 6 bases and J lost 8; bases outside the gene matches: 10. Germline V gene lookup returns CDR1 MRHNA and CDR2 SNTAGT. This CDR3 has 15 residues. CDR3 in amino acids: CASRQDTGTGGGYTF. DNA of the CDR3: TGTGCCAGCAGGCAGGATACCGGGACAGGGGGCGGCTACACCTTC.

The V gene is TRBV6-1, the J gene TRBJ2-5, with TRBD1 matching over 11 bases. J lost 5 bases, V lost 1 base, and 3 bases had no gene match. Germline-derived CDR1 and CDR2 are MNHNS and SASEGT. The CDR3 sequence is 15 residues long. The CDR3 region has the DNA TGTGCCAGCAGTGAAGGGGACAGGGGGGGGGAGACCCAGTACTTC. Translated, it gives CASSEGDRGGETQYF.

The rearrangement uses TRBV18 and TRBJ2-5; the match to TRBD2 covers 14 bases. There are 16 residues in the CDR3. Trimming took 6 bases from V and 3 from J; bases not matched to a gene: 6. Germline V gene sequence: CDR1 KGHSH, CDR2 LQKENI. The CDR3 DNA reads TGTGCCAGCTCCGGACTAGCGGGAGGCGGGGAAGAGACCCAGTACTTC. It translates to CASSGLAGGGEETQYF.

CDR3 loop: CAWIEGAIAEAFF. Here the CDR3 DNA reads TGTGCCTGGATAGAGGGGGCGATAGCTGAAGCTTTCTTT. The gene calls are TRBV30 and TRBJ1-1; TRBD1 matches at 7 bases. In germline, CDR1 is GTSNPN, CDR2 SVGIG (reference sequence). This CDR3 is 13 amino acids long. Trimming at V came to 4 bases and at J to 6 bases, leaving 8 bases not matched to a gene.

The genes are TRBV11-2 and TRBJ1-6; D unresolved. The CDR3 sequence is 14 residues long. Germline loops: CDR1 SGHAT, CDR2 FQNNGV. Trimming took 1 base from V and 14 from J, leaving 15 bases between them. The CDR3 bases are TGTGCCAGCAGCTTAGGGGGATCGGGGTTAGCCCTCCACTTT. This translates into CASSLGGSGLALHF.

The rearrangement uses TRBV20-1 and TRBJ2-2; TRBD1 aligns across 9 bases. Germline loops: CDR1 DFQATT, CDR2 SNEGSKA (reference sequence). This CDR3 region has 15 residues. V shed 3 bases, J shed 3 bases, and the junction held 5 bases outside the gene matches. CDR3 residues: CSASGWTGDTGELFF. The DNA for the CDR3 is TGCAGTGCTAGTGGTTGGACAGGGGACACCGGGGAGCTGTTTTTT.

CDR3 DNA sequence: TGCGCCAGCAGCCAAGATGGAAGCGGCCGCCGCTGGGAGCAGTACTTC. This sequence encodes CASSQDGSGRRWEQYF. J is TRBJ2-7 and V is TRBV4-1; D may be TRBD2 (5 bases). The germline CDR1 and CDR2 sequences are MGHRA and YSYEKL. The CDR3 length is 16 residues. V dropped 0 bases and J dropped 7 bases, with 19 bases sitting between them.

The chain joins TRBV20-1 to TRBJ2-1; D remains unclear. Germline V lookup: CDR1 DFQATT, CDR2 SNEGSKA (reference sequence). The CDR3 has 12 residues. Trimming took off 3 bases at V and 6 bases at J, with 9 bases between the two ends. CDR3 residues: CSASPLVNEQFF. For the CDR3, the DNA is TGCAGTGCTAGTCCCCTCGTCAATGAGCAGTTCTTC.

The rearrangement joins TRBV27 to TRBJ2-3, with D unclear. The V gene's germline CDR1 is MNHEY and CDR2 SMNVEV (reference sequence). This CDR3 is built from 12 residues. Trimming removed 4 bases at V and 4 bases at J, with 6 bases between. CDR3 loop: CASSYHPDTQYF. DNA for the CDR3: TGTGCCAGCAGTTATCATCCAGATACGCAGTATTTT.

This clone showed up just a few times. This chain uses TRBV29-1 with TRBJ1-1, with TRBD1 matching over 8 bases. This CDR3 spans 10 amino acids. J gave up 10 bases and V 6 bases, and 4 bases lay outside the gene matches. Per the germline V gene, CDR1 is SQVTM and CDR2 is ANQGSEA. The CDR3 protein is CSVDRELAFF. For the CDR3, the DNA is TGCAGCGTGGACAGGGAGTTAGCTTTCTTT.

The chain couples TRBV5-6 to TRBJ2-5; possible D gene TRBD1, 5 bases. From germline, CDR1 is SGHDT and CDR2 YYEEEE. The CDR3 is 13 residues long. V was cut by 0 bases and J by 6 bases, with 9 bases left in between. In DNA, the CDR3 is TGTGCCAGCAGCTTGGAGGGGCTTAAGACCCAGTACTTC. It yields the protein CASSLEGLKTQYF.

The J gene is TRBJ1-3, the V gene TRBV21-1; the tabulated D call, TRBD1, remains unverified against the DNA. TRBV21-1 is designated a pseudogene. The CDR3 covers 18 residues. CDR3 sequence reads: CASSKEVRFRGFGNTIYF. CDR3 nucleotide sequence: TGTGCCAGCAGCAAAGAGGTAAGATTCAGGGGCTTTGGAAACACCATATATTTT.

The V gene is TRBV7-2, the J gene TRBJ1-1, with D unresolved. With 1 base removed from V and 11 bases from J, the gap between germline ends came to 14 bases. The CDR3 length is 13 residues. From germline, CDR1 is SGHTA and CDR2 FQGNSA. In DNA form, the CDR3 reads TGTGCCAGCAGCTTAGAGGCGGGTCAAAGGGCTTTCTTT. It codes for CASSLEAGQRAFF.

The chain employs TRBV30 and TRBJ1-3; tentatively, D is TRBD1 (5 bases). Germline values: CDR1 GTSNPN, CDR2 SVGIG (reference sequence). This CDR3 region has 16 residues. Trimming took off 0 bases at V and 0 bases at J, with 12 bases between the two ends. DNA for the CDR3: TGTGCCTGGAGTGTTGACAGCGTTCGCTCTGGAAACACCATATATTTT. Its protein is CAWSVDSVRSGNTIYF.

This sequence joins TRBV7-3 and TRBJ1-1; 7 bases agree with TRBD1. V dropped 2 bases and J dropped 1; count of bases not matched to a gene: 1. This CDR3 is 14 amino acids long. Germline assignment: CDR1 SGHTA and CDR2 FQGTGA. The chain's CDR3 is CASSLGQANTEAFF. For the CDR3, the DNA is TGTGCCAGCAGCTTAGGACAGGCGAACACTGAAGCTTTCTTT.

The chain has TRBV9 and TRBJ2-4; D is unclear. CDR3 size: 14 residues. Deletions cut 7 bases from V and 2 bases from J, with 13 bases between. CDR1 is SGDLS and CDR2 is YYNGEE in the germline V gene. CDR3 protein: CASSVSVSKNIQYF. The CDR3 DNA sequence: TGTGCCAGCTCCGTTTCGGTGTCCAAAAACATTCAGTACTTC.

This rearrangement joins TRBV30 to TRBJ2-7; 8 bases map to TRBD1. The CDR3 contains 15 residues. CDR1 GTSNPN and CDR2 SVGIG come from the germline V gene (reference sequence). With 0 bases clipped from V and 4 bases from J, the junction kept 8 bases outside the gene matches. CDR3 amino acids: CAWSVLDRERYEQYF. CDR3 DNA sequence: TGTGCCTGGAGTGTCCTGGACAGGGAAAGATACGAGCAGTACTTC.

This clone has only a few counts. The genes are TRBV6-2 or TRBV6-3 and TRBJ1-3, with D possibly matching TRBD1 (5 bases). V was trimmed by 6 bases and J by 1 base, leaving 10 bases between them. Germline CDR1 reads MNHEY; CDR2 reads SVGEGT. CDR3 length equals 14 residues. Here the CDR3 reads CASSRQISGNTIYF. The CDR3, as DNA: TGTGCCAGCAGCCGACAGATTTCTGGAAACACCATATATTTT.

The rearrangement uses TRBV28 and TRBJ2-7, with TRBD1 as a possible D gene (6 bases). Germline CDR1 is MDHEN and CDR2 is SYDVKM. There are 13 residues in the CDR3. V shed 7 bases and J shed 4 bases, with 14 bases lying between them. The CDR3 DNA reads as TGTGCCAGCACCCCAAAGAGGGGGTACGAGCAGTACTTC. Protein sequence: CASTPKRGYEQYF.

V gene TRBV7-9 combines with J gene TRBJ2-1; the match to TRBD2 covers 12 bases. J lost 6 bases, V lost 5 bases, and 11 bases had no gene match. Germline CDR1 and CDR2: SEHNR and FQNEAQ (reference sequence). The CDR3 consists of 17 residues. DNA for the CDR3: TGTGCCAGCAGCCAACCCCTCGGACTAGCGGGACGCAATGAGCAGTTCTTC. Translation gives CASSQPLGLAGRNEQFF.

The chain employs TRBV29-1 and TRBJ1-2, with TRBD1 matching 8 bases. CDR1 and CDR2 (germline): SQVTM, ANQGSEA. V trimming: 7 bases; J trimming: 5 bases; junction bases outside the gene matches: 9. The CDR3 covers 13 residues. The CDR3 is CSANLGTGYGYTF. CDR3 coding DNA: TGCAGCGCTAACCTCGGGACAGGATATGGCTACACCTTC.

The J gene is TRBJ1-5, the V gene TRBV5-5; D is perhaps TRBD1 (5 bases). The germline gives CDR1 SGHKS, CDR2 YYEKEE (reference sequence). The CDR3 is 15 amino acids. Between the trimmed V and J ends, which lost 0 bases and 5 bases, there was a span of 12 bases. The CDR3 DNA sequence: TGTGCCAGCAGCTTGGGTCGGGGGGGACATCAGCCCCAGCATTTT. It yields the protein CASSLGRGGHQPQHF. The full variable domain, in which reference TRBV5-5 and TRBJ1-5 provide the parts outside the CDR3, is DAGVTQSPTHLIKTRGQQVTLRCSPISGHKSVSWYQQVLGQGPQFIFQYYEKEERGRGNFPDRFSARQFPNYSSELNVNALLLGDSALYLCASSLGRGGHQPQHFGDGTRLSIL.

The chain employs TRBV12-5 and TRBJ1-2; a possible D gene is TRBD1 (5 bases). Per the germline V gene, CDR1 is LGHNT and CDR2 is FRNRAP. The CDR3 contains 16 residues. The V end was cut by 1 base, the J end by 0 bases, with 12 bases between. The CDR3, as DNA: TGTGCTAGTGGTTTGGGCCTCGACAGAGCTAACTATGGCTACACCTTC. Translated, it gives CASGLGLDRANYGYTF.

This rearrangement joins TRBV28 to TRBJ1-1; D is ambiguous. The CDR3 totals 15 residues. Germline V gene sequence: CDR1 MDHEN, CDR2 SYDVKM. V lost 6 bases and J 2 bases, leaving 16 bases between the germline ends. CDR3 protein: CASRSPNPLNTEAFF. The CDR3, as DNA: TGTGCCAGCAGGAGCCCTAACCCGTTAAACACTGAAGCTTTCTTT. The whole variable domain, filled in from reference TRBV28 and TRBJ1-1, reads DVKVTQSSRYLVKRTGEKVFLECVQDMDHENMFWYRQDPGLGLRLIYFSYDVKMKEKGDIPEGYSVSREKKERFSLILESASTNQTSMYLCASRSPNPLNTEAFFGQGTRLTVV.

The chain couples TRBV19 to TRBJ1-5; maybe TRBD1 (5 bases). Trimming removed 6 bases from V and 0 bases from J, with 9 bases in between. The length of the CDR3 is 14 residues. CDR1 and CDR2 (germline): LNHDA, SQIVND (reference sequence). The CDR3 bases are TGTGCCAGTAGACCAGGGAATAGCAATCAGCCCCAGCATTTT. Protein product: CASRPGNSNQPQHF.

This clone was found a few times. The chain combines TRBV24-1 with TRBJ2-7, with a tentative D call TRBD1 (6 bases). Germline assignment: CDR1 KGHDR and CDR2 SFDVKD. The CDR3 runs to 16 residues. Trimming removed 2 bases from V and 5 bases from J, with 18 bases in between. CDR3 in amino acids: CATSDSPGQGNNEQYF. The CDR3 nucleotides read TGTGCCACCAGTGATTCCCCGGGACAAGGTAATAACGAGCAGTACTTC.

This clone was seen a few times. J is TRBJ1-5 and V is TRBV6-6; TRBD1 might be the D (6 bases). CDR1 and CDR2 (germline): MNHNY, SVGAGI (reference sequence). The V end was cut by 2 bases, the J end by 9 bases, with 17 bases between. The CDR3 covers 15 residues. CDR3 sequence reads: CASSYAEQGFAPQHF. The CDR3 DNA follows: TGTGCCAGCAGTTACGCCGAACAGGGTTTCGCGCCCCAGCATTTT.

The chain has TRBV24-1 and TRBJ2-1; TRBD2 might be the D (5 bases). The CDR3 is 15 residues long. The germline gives CDR1 KGHDR, CDR2 SFDVKD. V was clipped by 2 bases and J by 12 bases, with 19 bases between them. CDR3 loop: CATSDSGVTAAGQFF. CDR3 sequence (DNA): TGTGCCACCAGTGATTCCGGGGTTACCGCTGCGGGGCAGTTCTTC.